This entry is about one T cell receptor beta chain. It has no known antigen specificity. Per-base qualities were not stored, and no clone one base away is much larger. The data are from a study of blood T cells in healthy people across ages (dated by TCRdb to the mid-2010s). About the full investigation: In model experiments, template switching captured roughly one uniquely barcoded TCR beta cDNA molecule for every two T cells. Age-related changes in TCR beta repertoire diversity were measured in the study by deep sequencing normalized with unique cDNA molecular identifiers. Donors were grouped into four age groups: young (average 16 years), middle-aged (roughly 37), aged (62) and long-lived (over 80). Using the same blood draw, the study looked at two additional independent replicas of 1 million unique cDNA reads for two donors, one aged 18 to 30 and the other aged 80 or older. General study outcomes and caveats: Estimates of total diversity from one million sequenced T cells were regarded as lower bounds and underestimates. Compared with the aged group, the long-lived group had more naive CD4+ T cells, fewer expanded clones and increased TCR diversity, a pattern suggesting age selection. Because profiling used bulk unsorted PBMCs, naive and antigen-experienced compartments could not be compared conclusively. As age increased, observed TCR beta diversity per million T cells dropped in a roughly linear way, and a significant reduction was already evident by age roughly 36. The CMV infection status of donors was not known, potentially confounding age-related changes in expanded clonotypes. Observed TCR beta diversity correlated strongly with the percentage of naive T cells measured by flow cytometry.

Systemically healthy Caucasian individuals from Russia, approximately 39 in total and aged about 6 to 90 years, were included as donors. Each donor gave ten milliliters of peripheral blood, collected into EDTA-treated Vacutainer tubes. PBMCs were isolated by Ficoll-Paque density-gradient centrifugation, with at least 6 million obtained per sample. Total RNA, at least 5 micrograms per sample, was extracted from PBMCs with Trizol reagent. Naive CD45RAhigh/CD27high T cell percentages were measured by flow cytometry on a PBMC aliquot from every donor. Taken from the germline V gene, the CDR1 and CDR2 loops are SGHDN and FVKESK. Spanning cysteine to phenylalanine, the CDR3 consists of 14 amino acids. Only the CDR3 DNA is retained, 42 bases long and in frame from the first base. Cut back by 5 bases and 3 bases, the V and J ends lie 11 bases apart. Library generation was performed with 5' RACE. The listed sequencing device is Illumina HiSeq 2500. A second PCR of about 6 to 11 cycles was run with a J-beta primer mix and a sample-barcoded 5' primer. A unique molecular identifier was introduced onto each TCR beta cDNA molecule by a template-switch 5' adaptor carrying 12 random nucleotides. At least 3 million CDR3-containing paired-end reads were obtained from each sample. First-strand cDNA synthesis was performed from all RNA using the Mint cDNA synthesis kit, with priming by a TRBC-specific oligonucleotide. All cDNA was treated with uracil-DNA glycosylase and then went through a first 18-cycle PCR with the universal primers M1SS and BC2_uni_R. Per the source publication's procedure: For normalization, 1 million high-quality reads, each with a distinct molecular identifier, were randomly selected from each sample. Instead of being binned into consensus sequences, reads with shared molecular identifiers were discarded. MiTCR, run with a Q25 quality threshold and the strictest error-elimination algorithm, handled CDR3 identification, clonotype clustering and error correction. A nonparametric unseen species model with Euler transformation was used to estimate lower-bound total TCR beta diversity. TCRdb redid the processing of the public reads, applying fastp at Q25 and MiXCR, and retained in-frame beta chains. Identical CDR3 protein sequences are pooled into one entry, listed with their most common genes and DNA. The V and J calls were not made by the authors but by TCRdb's processing. The sample yields some 760,000 distinct CDR3 sequences; around a quarter were counted once. The ten largest clones take up roughly a tenth of the sample.

These same records also appear under a second study, on T cells of mothers and their children. As described in the second report: Nine systemically healthy Caucasian individuals, comprising three mothers and their six children, were included as donors. cDNA synthesis consumed the entire amount of extracted RNA, loaded at roughly 1.5 ug RNA in each 15 ul reaction. In the second PCR, the M1S primer introduced both the sample barcodes and 2-4 random nucleotides. Over 8 million TCR beta CDR3 reads were obtained for each mother, and 2.5 million to 3 million reads were obtained for each child. Thymic selection similarly shapes TCR recombination output in related and unrelated pairs, with minor effect from inherited differences. Related mother-child pairs always showed normalized repertoire overlap that was slightly higher than in unrelated mother-child pairs, though the difference was never significant. No persistent microchimeric T cell clones were detected, at a sensitivity of roughly 100 clones per million clonotypes. To look for features that set related mother-child pairs apart from unrelated individuals, the researchers ran deep NGS to compare the TCR beta repertoires of mothers and children. The mean age was around 40 +/- 4 years for the mothers and around 10 +/- 4 years for the children. Libraries were sequenced on Illumina HiSeq 2000 with 100+100 nt paired-end reads after adapter ligation with NEBNext reagents. To prevent cross-contamination, the mother and child libraries were prepared one month apart and sequenced in separate runs. For each donor, between roughly 500,000 and 2,200,000 distinct TCR beta clonotypes were identified. Naive TCR beta clonotypes were estimated from low-frequency clonotypes matched to each donor's FACS-determined naive share, without sorting.

The clonotype comes from a boy aged 10-17 years in good health. The specimen sequenced was blood. The sequence links TRBV14 to TRBJ1-3; perhaps TRBD1 is the D gene, with 6 bases matching. The CDR3 reads CASSEDRHGNTIYF. The DNA reads TGTGCCAGCAGCGAGGACAGACATGGAAACACCATATATTTT.